The sequence of this TCR beta chain was determined in a study of T cells after yellow fever vaccination. About the research overall: Preparation used SMART-Seq v4 Ultra Low Input for the low-cell-number fractions.

Germline V gene sequence: CDR1 SGHTA, CDR2 FQGTGA. The germline V and J ends were trimmed by 2 bases and 0 bases, with 7 bases remaining between them. The CDR3 length is 14 residues. This clonotype was seen repeatedly, ten times or more. Its antigen remains unknown. The study made its TCR cDNA through 5'RACE template switching. That step introduced a universal primer site along with UMIs. TCRdb independently ran MiXCR on the 5' RACE reads; one entry per CDR3 protein. The sample shows roughly 320,000 distinct CDR3 sequences, around 10% of them seen only once. Findings of the study overall: Repertoires sorted by FACS could include abundant clonotypes that are contaminants from the bulk population. The secondary response was weaker but peaked faster, day 5 versus 15.

The sample here was CD4+ T cells sorted from PBMCs, taken 45 days after the yellow fever booster vaccination. The TCR originated in a man in his late teens or twenties who received the YFV17D yellow fever vaccine. This chain uses TRBV7-3 with TRBJ1-1; no reliable D call. CDR3 sequence (DNA): TGTGCCAGCAGCTTAGATGTGGTGAACACTGAAGCTTTCTTT. It translates to CASSLDVVNTEAFF.